A selection of T cell receptor beta chains follows, all from one sample in a study of T cells in Graves' hyperthyroidism and ophthalmopathy. One entry per CDR3 protein results from TCRdb running MiXCR on the multiplex PCR reads. The sample yields 600,000 to 900,000 distinct CDR3 sequences, roughly 15% seen once. Source material: blood. The receptors here all came from a man between 18 and 29 years old with Graves' hyperthyroidism. Both conserved end residues are trimmed from each CDR3. Each record gives: V gene, J gene, CDR3 protein.

v_call: TRBV18; j_call: TRBJ2-7; cdr3_aa: ASSQLGLDEYEQY
v_call: TRBV2; j_call: TRBJ1-5; cdr3_aa: ASSDRIQPQH
v_call: TRBV30; j_call: TRBJ2-5; cdr3_aa: AWKPGHPKETQY
v_call: TRBV7-2; j_call: TRBJ2-1; cdr3_aa: ASSLPGLVDEQF
v_call: TRBV6-2/TRBV6-3; j_call: TRBJ1-1; cdr3_aa: ASSYAGAITEAF
v_call: TRBV19; j_call: TRBJ2-1; cdr3_aa: ASSTVTAGGRKYNEQF
v_call: TRBV29-1; j_call: TRBJ1-2; cdr3_aa: SVSRGQLSNYGYT
v_call: TRBV6-8; j_call: TRBJ1-5; cdr3_aa: ASSYLPLDRGYNQPQH
v_call: TRBV19; j_call: TRBJ2-1; cdr3_aa: ATGPPGSYNEQF
v_call: TRBV7-9; j_call: TRBJ1-1; cdr3_aa: ASSRLQTGNTEAF
v_call: TRBV2; j_call: TRBJ2-5; cdr3_aa: ASRGAGGVETQY
v_call: TRBV12-3/TRBV12-4; j_call: TRBJ1-1; cdr3_aa: ASSLRFLAHAF
v_call: TRBV4-1; j_call: TRBJ1-4; cdr3_aa: ASSQVTLGEKLF
v_call: TRBV11-2; j_call: TRBJ2-1; cdr3_aa: ASSSPRSAPKQF
v_call: TRBV20-1; j_call: TRBJ2-3; cdr3_aa: SAIPPSAPTQY
v_call: TRBV2; j_call: TRBJ2-7; cdr3_aa: ASSESPLAVPLEQY
v_call: TRBV2; j_call: TRBJ1-3; cdr3_aa: ASSDQAASGNTIY
v_call: TRBV19; j_call: TRBJ2-7; cdr3_aa: ASSIDDGINEQY
v_call: TRBV11-3; j_call: TRBJ2-5; cdr3_aa: ASSSEYTVVQETQY
v_call: TRBV12-3/TRBV12-4; j_call: TRBJ2-1; cdr3_aa: ASSLNAGEQF
v_call: TRBV6-1; j_call: TRBJ1-5; cdr3_aa: ASSDRENQPQH
v_call: TRBV27; j_call: TRBJ2-1; cdr3_aa: ASSLTPRDEQF
v_call: TRBV6-1; j_call: TRBJ2-3; cdr3_aa: ASTHPVAASTDTQY
v_call: TRBV12-3/TRBV12-4; j_call: TRBJ1-1; cdr3_aa: ASSEPTGTEAF
v_call: TRBV19; j_call: TRBJ2-1; cdr3_aa: ASSTEPEEQF
v_call: TRBV28; j_call: TRBJ2-1; cdr3_aa: ASSTGISYNEQF
v_call: TRBV28; j_call: TRBJ2-5; cdr3_aa: ASSLSLAGETQY
v_call: TRBV12-3/TRBV12-4; j_call: TRBJ2-1; cdr3_aa: ASSFGRTYNEQF
v_call: TRBV6-4; j_call: TRBJ2-1; cdr3_aa: ASSVGTSGNEQF
v_call: TRBV4-2; j_call: TRBJ1-2; cdr3_aa: ASSQDQERGYT
v_call: TRBV12-3/TRBV12-4; j_call: TRBJ1-1; cdr3_aa: ASSFIGAEAF
v_call: TRBV18; j_call: TRBJ2-3; cdr3_aa: ASSPGASGRLEDTQY
v_call: TRBV24-1; j_call: TRBJ2-5; cdr3_aa: ATSDRGQQETQY
v_call: TRBV4-3; j_call: TRBJ2-1; cdr3_aa: ASSQEVYSYNEQF
v_call: TRBV10-3; j_call: TRBJ1-1; cdr3_aa: AISGTGMGTEAF
v_call: TRBV15; j_call: TRBJ2-5; cdr3_aa: ATSRDSLTGEETQY
v_call: TRBV12-3/TRBV12-4; j_call: TRBJ2-7; cdr3_aa: ASSLWESPYEQY
v_call: TRBV7-3; j_call: TRBJ2-5; cdr3_aa: ASSEQEDGETQY
v_call: TRBV5-1; j_call: TRBJ2-3; cdr3_aa: ASSLLQRESDTQY
v_call: TRBV6-2/TRBV6-3; j_call: TRBJ1-4; cdr3_aa: ATYRGGNNEKLF
v_call: TRBV12-3/TRBV12-4; j_call: TRBJ2-1; cdr3_aa: ASSLRQGGYNEQF
v_call: TRBV7-9; j_call: TRBJ2-1; cdr3_aa: ASSTSGGARGYNEQF
v_call: TRBV29-1; j_call: TRBJ2-5; cdr3_aa: SVVLAGEQETQY
v_call: TRBV30; j_call: TRBJ2-5; cdr3_aa: AGGDETQY
v_call: TRBV10-3; j_call: TRBJ2-7; cdr3_aa: AISEPDYSYEQY
v_call: TRBV15; j_call: TRBJ2-7; cdr3_aa: ATSNNRDHFYEQY
v_call: TRBV10-3; j_call: TRBJ2-2; cdr3_aa: AISDTLSPNTGELF
v_call: TRBV29-1; j_call: TRBJ2-2; cdr3_aa: SGGGGATGELF
v_call: TRBV28; j_call: TRBJ2-3; cdr3_aa: ATGQGGDTQY
v_call: TRBV7-8; j_call: TRBJ2-7; cdr3_aa: ASSTWGIYEQY